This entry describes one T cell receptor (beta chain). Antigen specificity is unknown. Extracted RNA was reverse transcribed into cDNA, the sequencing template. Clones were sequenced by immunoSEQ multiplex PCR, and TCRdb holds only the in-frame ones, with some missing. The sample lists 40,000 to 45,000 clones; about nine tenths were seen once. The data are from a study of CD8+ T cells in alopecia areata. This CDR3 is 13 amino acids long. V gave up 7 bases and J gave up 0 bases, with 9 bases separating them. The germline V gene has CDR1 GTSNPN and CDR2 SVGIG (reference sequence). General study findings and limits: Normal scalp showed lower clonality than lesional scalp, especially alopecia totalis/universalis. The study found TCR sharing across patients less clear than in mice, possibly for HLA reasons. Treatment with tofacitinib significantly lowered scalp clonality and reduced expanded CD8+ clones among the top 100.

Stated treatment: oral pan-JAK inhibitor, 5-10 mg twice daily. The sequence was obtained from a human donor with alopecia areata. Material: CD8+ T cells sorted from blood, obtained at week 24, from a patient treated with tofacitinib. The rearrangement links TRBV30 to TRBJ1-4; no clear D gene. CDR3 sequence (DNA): TGTGCCTTGACTGTAGCAACTAATGAAAAACTGTTTTTT. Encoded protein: CALTVATNEKLFF.